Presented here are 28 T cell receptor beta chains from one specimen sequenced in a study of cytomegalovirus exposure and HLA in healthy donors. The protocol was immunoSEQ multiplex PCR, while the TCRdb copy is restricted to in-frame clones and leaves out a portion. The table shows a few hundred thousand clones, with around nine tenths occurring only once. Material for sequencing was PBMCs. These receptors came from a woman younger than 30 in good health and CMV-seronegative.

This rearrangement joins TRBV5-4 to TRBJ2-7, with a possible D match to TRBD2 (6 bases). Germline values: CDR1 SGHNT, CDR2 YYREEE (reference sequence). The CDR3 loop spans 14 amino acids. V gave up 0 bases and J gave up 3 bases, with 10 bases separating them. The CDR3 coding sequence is TGTGCCAGCAGCTTGGGATTCGGGGGCTACGAGCAGTACTTC. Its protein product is CASSLGFGGYEQYF.

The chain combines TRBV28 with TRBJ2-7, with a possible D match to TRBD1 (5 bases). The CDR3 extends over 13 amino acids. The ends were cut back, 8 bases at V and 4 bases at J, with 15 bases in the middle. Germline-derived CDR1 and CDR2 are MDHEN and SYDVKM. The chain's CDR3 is CASRWAGKYEQYF. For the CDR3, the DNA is TGTGCCAGCCGGTGGGCAGGGAAATACGAGCAGTACTTC.

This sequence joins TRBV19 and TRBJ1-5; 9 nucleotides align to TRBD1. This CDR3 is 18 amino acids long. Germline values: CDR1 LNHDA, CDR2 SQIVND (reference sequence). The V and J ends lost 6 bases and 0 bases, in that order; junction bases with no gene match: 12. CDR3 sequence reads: CASRSGTGSFYSNQPQHF. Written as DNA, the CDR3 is TGTGCCAGTAGATCCGGGACAGGGTCGTTCTATAGCAATCAGCCCCAGCATTTT.

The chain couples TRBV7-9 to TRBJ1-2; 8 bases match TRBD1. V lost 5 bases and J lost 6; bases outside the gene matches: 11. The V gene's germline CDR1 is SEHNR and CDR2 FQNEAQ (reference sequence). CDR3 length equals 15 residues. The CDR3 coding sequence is TGTGCCAGCAGCGCCTCACCGGACAGGGTGGATGGCTACACCTTC. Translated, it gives CASSASPDRVDGYTF.

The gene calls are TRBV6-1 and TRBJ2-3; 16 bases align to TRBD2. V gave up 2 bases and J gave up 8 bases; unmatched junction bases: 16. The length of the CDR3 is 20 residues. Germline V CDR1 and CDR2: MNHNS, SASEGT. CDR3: CASSEKRRPGLAGGSSTQYF. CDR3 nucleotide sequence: TGTGCCAGCAGTGAAAAAAGACGCCCGGGACTAGCGGGAGGGTCCTCTACGCAGTATTTT.

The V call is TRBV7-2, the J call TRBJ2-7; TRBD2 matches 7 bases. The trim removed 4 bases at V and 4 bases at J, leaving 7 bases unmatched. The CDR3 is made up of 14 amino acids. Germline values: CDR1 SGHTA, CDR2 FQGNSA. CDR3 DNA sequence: TGTGCCAGCAGCTCCACCAGGACTAGGTACGAGCAGTACTTC. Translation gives CASSSTRTRYEQYF.

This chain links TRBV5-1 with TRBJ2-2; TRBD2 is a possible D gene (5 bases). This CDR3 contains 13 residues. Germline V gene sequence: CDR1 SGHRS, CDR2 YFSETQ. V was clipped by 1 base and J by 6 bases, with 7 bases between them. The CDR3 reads CASSLPGAGELFF. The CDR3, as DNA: TGCGCCAGCAGCTTGCCCGGGGCCGGGGAGCTGTTTTTT.

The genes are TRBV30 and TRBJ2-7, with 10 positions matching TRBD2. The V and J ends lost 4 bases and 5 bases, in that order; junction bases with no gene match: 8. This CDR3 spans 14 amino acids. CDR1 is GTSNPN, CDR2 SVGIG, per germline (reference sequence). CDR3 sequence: CAWIPSGSGHEQYF. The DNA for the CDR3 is TGTGCCTGGATACCTAGCGGGAGTGGCCACGAGCAGTACTTC. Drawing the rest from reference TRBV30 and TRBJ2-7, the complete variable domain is SQTIHQWPATLVQPVGSPLSLECTVEGTSNPNLYWYRQAAGRGLQLLFYSVGIGQISSEVPQNLSASRPQDRQFILSSKKLLLSDSGFYLCAWIPSGSGHEQYFGPGTRLTVT.

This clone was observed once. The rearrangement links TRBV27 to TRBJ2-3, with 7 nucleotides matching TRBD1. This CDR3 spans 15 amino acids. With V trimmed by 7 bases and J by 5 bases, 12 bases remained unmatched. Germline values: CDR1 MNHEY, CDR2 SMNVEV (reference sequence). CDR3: CASKLAAGGKDTQYF. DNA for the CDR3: TGTGCCAGCAAGCTGGCGGCAGGGGGAAAAGATACGCAGTATTTT.

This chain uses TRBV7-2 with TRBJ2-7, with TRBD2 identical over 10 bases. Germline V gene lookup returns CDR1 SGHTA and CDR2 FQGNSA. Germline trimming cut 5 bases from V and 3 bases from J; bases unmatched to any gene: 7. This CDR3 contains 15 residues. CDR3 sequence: CASSAWTSGFYEQYF. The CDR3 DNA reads TGTGCCAGCAGCGCCTGGACTAGCGGCTTCTACGAGCAGTACTTC.

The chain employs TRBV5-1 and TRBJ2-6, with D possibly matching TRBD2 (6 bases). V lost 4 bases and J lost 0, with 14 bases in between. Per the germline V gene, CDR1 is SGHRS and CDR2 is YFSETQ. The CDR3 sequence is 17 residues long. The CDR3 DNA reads TGCGCCAGCAGCCGCGGAGGGAAGCACTCTGGGGCCAACGTCCTGACTTTC. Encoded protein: CASSRGGKHSGANVLTF.

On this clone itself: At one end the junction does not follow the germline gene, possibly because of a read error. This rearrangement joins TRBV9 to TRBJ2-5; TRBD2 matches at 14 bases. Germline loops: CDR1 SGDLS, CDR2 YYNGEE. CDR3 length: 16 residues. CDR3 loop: CASNMGLAGDQETQYF. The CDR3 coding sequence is TGTGCCAGCAACATGGGACTAGCGGGAGACCAGGAGACCCAGTACTTC.

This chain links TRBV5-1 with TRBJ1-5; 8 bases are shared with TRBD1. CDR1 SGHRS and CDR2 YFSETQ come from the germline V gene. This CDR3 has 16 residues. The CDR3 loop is CVDNRGGTSFNQPQHF. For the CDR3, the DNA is TGCGTCGACAACAGGGGGGGCACTAGTTTCAATCAGCCCCAGCATTTT.

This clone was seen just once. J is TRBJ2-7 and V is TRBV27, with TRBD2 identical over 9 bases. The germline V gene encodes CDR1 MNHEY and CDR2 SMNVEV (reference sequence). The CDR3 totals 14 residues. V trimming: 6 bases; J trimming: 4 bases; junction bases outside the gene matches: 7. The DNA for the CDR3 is TGTGCCAGCAGCCCCGGGACTAGCTCGTACGAGCAGTACTTC. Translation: CASSPGTSSYEQYF.

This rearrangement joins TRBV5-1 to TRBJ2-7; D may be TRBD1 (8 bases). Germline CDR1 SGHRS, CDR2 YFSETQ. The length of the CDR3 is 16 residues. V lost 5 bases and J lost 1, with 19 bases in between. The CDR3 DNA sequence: TGCGCCAGCAGGGGAGGGACAGGCCGAATGTCCTACGAGCAGTACTTC. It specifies CASRGGTGRMSYEQYF.

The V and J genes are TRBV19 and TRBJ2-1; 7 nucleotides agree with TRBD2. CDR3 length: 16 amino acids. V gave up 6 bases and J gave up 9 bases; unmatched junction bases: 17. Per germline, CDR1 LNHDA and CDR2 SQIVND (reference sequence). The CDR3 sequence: CASRPSIGLVGSEQFF. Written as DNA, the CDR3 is TGTGCCAGTAGACCCTCCATCGGACTAGTTGGGAGTGAGCAGTTCTTC.

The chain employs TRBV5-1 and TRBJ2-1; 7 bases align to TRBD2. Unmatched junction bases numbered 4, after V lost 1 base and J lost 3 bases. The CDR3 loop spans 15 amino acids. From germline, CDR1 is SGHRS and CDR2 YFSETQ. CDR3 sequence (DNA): TGCGCCAGCAGCTTGATCCGGACTAGCTACAATGAGCAGTTCTTC. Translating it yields CASSLIRTSYNEQFF.

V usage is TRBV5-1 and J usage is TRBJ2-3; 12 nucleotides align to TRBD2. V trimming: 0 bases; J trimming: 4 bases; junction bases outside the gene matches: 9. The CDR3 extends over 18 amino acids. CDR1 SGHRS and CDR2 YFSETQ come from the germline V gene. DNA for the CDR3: TGCGCCAGCAGCTTGGGCCTAGCGGGAGGGCTTTCATCAGATACGCAGTATTTT. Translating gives CASSLGLAGGLSSDTQYF.

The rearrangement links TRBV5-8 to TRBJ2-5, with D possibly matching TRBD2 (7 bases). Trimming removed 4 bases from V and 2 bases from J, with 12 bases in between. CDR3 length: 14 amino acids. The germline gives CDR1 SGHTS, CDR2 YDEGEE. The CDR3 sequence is CASSRGADQETQYF. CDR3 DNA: TGTGCCAGCAGCCGGGGGGCGGATCAAGAGACCCAGTACTTC.

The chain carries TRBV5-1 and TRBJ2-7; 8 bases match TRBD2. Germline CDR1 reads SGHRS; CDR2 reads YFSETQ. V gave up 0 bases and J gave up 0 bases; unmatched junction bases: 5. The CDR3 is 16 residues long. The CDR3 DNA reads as TGCGCCAGCAGCTTGGGTTCGGGACTAGTCTCCTACGAGCAGTACTTC. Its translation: CASSLGSGLVSYEQYF.

Here the CDR3 DNA reads TGTGCCAGCAGCTTTAGGCAGGGGGGTGAAAAACTGTTTTTT. This codes for CASSFRQGGEKLFF. The chain is built from TRBV5-6 and TRBJ1-4; 7 bases line up with TRBD1. Losses at the gene ends were 2 bases for V and 7 bases for J; bases not matched to a gene: 5. This CDR3 is 14 amino acids long. Germline V CDR1 and CDR2: SGHDT, YYEEEE.

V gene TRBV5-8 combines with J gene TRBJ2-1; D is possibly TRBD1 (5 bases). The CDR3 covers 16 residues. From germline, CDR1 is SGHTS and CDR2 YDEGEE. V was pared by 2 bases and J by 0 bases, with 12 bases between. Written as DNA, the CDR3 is TGTGCCAGCAGCTTTTACAGGACAAGCTCCTACAATGAGCAGTTCTTC. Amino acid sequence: CASSFYRTSSYNEQFF.

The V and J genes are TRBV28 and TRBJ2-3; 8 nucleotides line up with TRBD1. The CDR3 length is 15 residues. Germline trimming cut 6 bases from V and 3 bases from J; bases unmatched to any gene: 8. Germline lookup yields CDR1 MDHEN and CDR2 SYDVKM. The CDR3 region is CASSPPRGQTDTQYF. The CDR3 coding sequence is TGTGCCAGCAGCCCCCCCAGGGGGCAGACAGATACGCAGTATTTT.

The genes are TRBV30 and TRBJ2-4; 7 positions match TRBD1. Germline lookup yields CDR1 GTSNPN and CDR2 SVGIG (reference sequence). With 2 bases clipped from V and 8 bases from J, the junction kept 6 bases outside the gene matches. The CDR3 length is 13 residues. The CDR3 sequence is CAWSKGARDIQYF. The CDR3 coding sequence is TGTGCCTGGAGTAAGGGGGCGCGGGACATTCAGTACTTC.

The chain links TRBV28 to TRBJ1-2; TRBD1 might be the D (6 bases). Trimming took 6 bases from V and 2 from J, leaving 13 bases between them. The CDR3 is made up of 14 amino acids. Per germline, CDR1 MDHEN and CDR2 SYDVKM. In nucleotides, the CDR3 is TGTGCCAGCAGAGGACAGACCATAAACTATGGCTACACCTTC. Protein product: CASRGQTINYGYTF.

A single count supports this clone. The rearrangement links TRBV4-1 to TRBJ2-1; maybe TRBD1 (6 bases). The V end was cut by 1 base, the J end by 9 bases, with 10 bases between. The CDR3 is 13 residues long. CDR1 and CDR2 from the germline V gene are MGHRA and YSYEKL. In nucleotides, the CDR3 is TGCGCCAGCAGCCAAGTAGTGGACAGTGAGCAGTTCTTC. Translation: CASSQVVDSEQFF.

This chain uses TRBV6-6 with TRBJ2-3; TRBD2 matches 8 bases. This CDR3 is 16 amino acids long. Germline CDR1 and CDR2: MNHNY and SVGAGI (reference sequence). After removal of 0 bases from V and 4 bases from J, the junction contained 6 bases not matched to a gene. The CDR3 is CASSYSAAGGADTQYF. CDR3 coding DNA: TGTGCCAGCAGTTACTCCGCTGCGGGAGGCGCAGATACGCAGTATTTT.

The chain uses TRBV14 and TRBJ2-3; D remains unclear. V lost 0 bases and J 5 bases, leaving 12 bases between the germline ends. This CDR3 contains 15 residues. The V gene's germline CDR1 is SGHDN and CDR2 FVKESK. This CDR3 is CASSQDRWRGDTQYF. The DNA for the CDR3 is TGTGCCAGCAGCCAAGATAGGTGGCGAGGAGATACGCAGTATTTT.